This is a list of T cell receptor beta chains from one sample in a study of human T cells and chemical hapten exposure. TCRdb called the RACE reads again in MiXCR, with one record for every CDR3 protein. The sample holds hundreds of thousands of distinct CDR3 sequences; roughly 6% are singletons and the top ten take less than 6.5%. The sample was whole blood, taken in connection with sensitization to the hapten diphenylcyclopropenone (DPC). The receptor set was obtained from a woman aged 18-35 years with alopecia areata. Some clones in this sample may be carry-over from other donors' samples. The CDR3 runs from the conserved cysteine through the conserved F or W. The D gene is left open where the match is weak. Only part of the rows carry a size: once, few, many, or a class if the clone is expanded.

J gene	V gene	D gene	clone size	CDR3 DNA	CDR3 protein
TRBJ1-1	TRBV6-5	.	few	TGTGCCAGCAGTTACCAGGGGACCAGTGACACTGAAGCTTTCTTT	CASSYQGTSDTEAFF
TRBJ1-4	TRBV5-1	.	many	TGCGCCAGCAGCTTGGCGGGGGAGGCCGGTGAAAAACTGTTTTTT	CASSLAGEAGEKLFF
TRBJ2-7	TRBV20-1	.	many	TGCAGTGCCCCCGACGCGGCGGATGAAGCCCACGAGCAGTACTTC	CSAPDAADEAHEQYF
TRBJ2-2	TRBV21-1	.	many	TGTGCCAGCAGCAACGGGCAGGGTCGCACCGGGGAGCTGTTTTTT	CASSNGQGRTGELFF
TRBJ1-5	TRBV5-5	TRBD1	many	TGTGCCAGCAGCTTGGAGCCCTGGACAGGGGGCGTGAGCAATCAGCCCCAGCATTTT	CASSLEPWTGGVSNQPQHF
TRBJ2-2	TRBV3-1	.	many	TGTGCCAGCAGCCAAACGTATATCGCGAACACCGGGGAGCTGTTTTTT	CASSQTYIANTGELFF
TRBJ1-2	TRBV20-1	TRBD1	.	TGCAGTGCTAGGGAACCGGGACAGGGACAGGCCTTC	CSAREPGQGQAF
TRBJ1-2	TRBV10-3	TRBD1	many	TGTGCCATCAGTGATTGGACAGGGTATAATGGCTACACCTTC	CAISDWTGYNGYTF
TRBJ1-2	TRBV29-1	TRBD1	few	TGCAGCGTTACCTTTGGACAGGGGTACCATGGCTACACCTTC	CSVTFGQGYHGYTF
TRBJ1-3	TRBV11-2	.	few	TGTGCCAGCAGCGGAGGGATCTCTGGAAACACCATATATTTT	CASSGGISGNTIYF
TRBJ1-5	TRBV4-2	.	many	TGTGCCAGCAGCCTCACGGAGATCCAGCCCCAGCATTTT	CASSLTEIQPQHF
TRBJ2-6	TRBV7-2	.	.	TGTGCCAGCAGCTTCTCGGGGATCTCTGGGGCCAACGTCCTGACTTTC	CASSFSGISGANVLTF
TRBJ1-5	TRBV7-2	.	.	TGTGCCAGCAGCTTAGCCGCAGACAGCAATCAGCCCCAGCATTTT	CASSLAADSNQPQHF
TRBJ1-4	TRBV3-1	.	many	TGTGCCAGCAGCCCCGGGGGGCTCGATGAAAAACTGTTTTTT	CASSPGGLDEKLFF
TRBJ1-6	TRBV7-2	.	many	TGTGCCAGCAGCTTAGGGGGCGGAGACAATTCACCCCTCCACTTT	CASSLGGGDNSPLHF
TRBJ2-1	TRBV29-1	TRBD2	.	TGCAGCGTAAAGCGGGGATCGTGGAATGAGCAGTTCTTC	CSVKRGSWNEQFF